This T cell receptor (beta chain) was identified in a study of blood T cells in healthy people across ages. Study results and caveats: Significant beta diversity loss was already apparent by age roughly 38, declining roughly linearly.

Concerning this clonotype itself: The antigen remains unidentified.

Germline V gives CDR1 SNHLY, CDR2 FYNNEI. V lost 4 bases to trimming and J lost 5 bases, with 16 bases between them. The CDR3 is made up of 15 amino acids. With a J-beta primer mix and a sample-barcoded 5' primer, a second PCR ran about 7 to 12 cycles. TCRdb used MiXCR to reprocess the 5' RACE reads, holding one entry per CDR3 protein. The data hold some 1.5 million distinct CDR3 sequences, with approximately 43% observed a single time. This sequence joins TRBV2 and TRBJ2-3; no clear D gene. The sample comprised blood. The source is a young woman in good health. CDR3 nucleotide sequence: TGTGCCAGCAGTGCAGCTGGTGGGAAGGAAGATACGCAGTATTTT. It is translated as CASSAAGGKEDTQYF.